This TCR beta chain comes out of a study of blood T cell repertoires in COVID-19. Study as a whole: T cells, B-cell-depleted T cells, or PBMCs provided the cDNA or gDNA that served as material.

This clone is a singleton in its sample. Participants were aged about 18 to 89 years from about two dozen US areas. Researchers sorted participants into cohorts using their self-reported clinical history. The CDR3 totals 15 residues. The junction had 6 bases not matched to a gene; V was cut back by 3 bases and J by 2 bases. CDR1 and CDR2 from the germline V gene are MNHNS and SASEGT. In the source study's methods: Amplification of reference gene primers provided the estimated nucleated cell counts. Repertoires were generated with immunoSEQ multiplex PCR, while TCRdb's copy carries only in-frame clones and drops some. The V and J calls and clone size were taken over from that table, and D and trimming were inferred from the DNA. The data show fewer than 250,000 clones, 70% to 90% seen once.

This TCR derives from a woman between 35 and 50 years old with acute COVID-19. This rearrangement joins TRBV6-1 to TRBJ2-7; 8 bases are shared with TRBD2. The sequenced sample consisted of PBMCs or T cells enriched from blood (not recorded which). The CDR3 is CASSDPGLVPYEQYF. The CDR3 DNA follows: TGTGCCAGCAGTGATCCGGGACTAGTCCCCTACGAGCAGTACTTC.